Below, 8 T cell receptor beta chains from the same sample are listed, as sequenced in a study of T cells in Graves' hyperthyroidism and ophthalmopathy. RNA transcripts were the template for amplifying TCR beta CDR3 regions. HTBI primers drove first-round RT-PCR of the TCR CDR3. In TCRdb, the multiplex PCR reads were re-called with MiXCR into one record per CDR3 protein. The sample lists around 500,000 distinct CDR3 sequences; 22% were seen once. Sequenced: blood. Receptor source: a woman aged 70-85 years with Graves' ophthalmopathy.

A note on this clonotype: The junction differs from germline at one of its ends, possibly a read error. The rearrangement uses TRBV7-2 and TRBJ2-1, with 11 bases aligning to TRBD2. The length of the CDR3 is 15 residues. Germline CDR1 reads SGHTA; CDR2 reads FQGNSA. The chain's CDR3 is CASTILAGAYSEQFF. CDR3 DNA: TGTGCCAGCACCATACTAGCGGGAGCCTACAGTGAGCAGTTCTTC. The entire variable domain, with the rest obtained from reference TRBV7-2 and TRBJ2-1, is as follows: GAGVSQSPSNKVTEKGKDVELRCDPISGHTALYWYRQSLGQGLEFLIYFQGNSAPDKSGLPSDRFSAERTGGSVSTLTIQRTQQEDSAVYLCASTILAGAYSEQFFGPGTRLTVL.

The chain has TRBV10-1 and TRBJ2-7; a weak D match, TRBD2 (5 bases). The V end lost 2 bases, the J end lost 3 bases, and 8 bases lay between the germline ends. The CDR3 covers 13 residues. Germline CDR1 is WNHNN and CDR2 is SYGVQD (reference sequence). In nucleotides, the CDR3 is TGCGCCAGCAGTGAGAACGACTACTACGAGCAGTACTTC. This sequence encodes CASSENDYYEQYF.

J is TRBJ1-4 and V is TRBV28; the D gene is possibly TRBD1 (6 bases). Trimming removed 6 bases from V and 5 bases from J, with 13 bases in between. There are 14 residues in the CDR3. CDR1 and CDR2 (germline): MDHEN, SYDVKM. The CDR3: CASRGGAINEKLFF. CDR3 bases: TGTGCCAGCAGGGGGGGGGCCATCAATGAAAAACTGTTTTTT.

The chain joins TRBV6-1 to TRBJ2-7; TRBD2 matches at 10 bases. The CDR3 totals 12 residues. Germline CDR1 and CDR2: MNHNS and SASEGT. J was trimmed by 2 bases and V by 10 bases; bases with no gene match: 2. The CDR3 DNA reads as TGTGCCACCACTAGCGGGACCTACGAGCAGTACTTC. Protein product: CATTSGTYEQYF.

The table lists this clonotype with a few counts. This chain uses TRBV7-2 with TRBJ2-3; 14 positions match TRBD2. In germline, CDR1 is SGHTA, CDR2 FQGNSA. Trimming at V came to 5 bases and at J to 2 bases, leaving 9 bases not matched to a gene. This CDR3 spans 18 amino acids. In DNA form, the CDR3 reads TGTGCCAGCAGCCTGAGACTAGCGGGAGGGCCTGACACAGATACGCAGTATTTT. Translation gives CASSLRLAGGPDTDTQYF.

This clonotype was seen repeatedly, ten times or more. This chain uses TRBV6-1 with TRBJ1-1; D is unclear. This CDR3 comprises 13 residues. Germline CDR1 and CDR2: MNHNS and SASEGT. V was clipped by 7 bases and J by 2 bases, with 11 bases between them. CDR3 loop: CASTRTINTEAFF. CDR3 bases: TGTGCCAGCACCAGGACGATAAACACTGAAGCTTTCTTT.

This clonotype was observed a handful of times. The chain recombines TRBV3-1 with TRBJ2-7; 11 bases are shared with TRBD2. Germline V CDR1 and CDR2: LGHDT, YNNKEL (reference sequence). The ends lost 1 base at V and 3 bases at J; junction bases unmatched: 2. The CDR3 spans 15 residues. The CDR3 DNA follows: TGTGCCAGCAGCCAAGGACTAGCGGGACGCTACGAGCAGTACTTC. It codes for CASSQGLAGRYEQYF.

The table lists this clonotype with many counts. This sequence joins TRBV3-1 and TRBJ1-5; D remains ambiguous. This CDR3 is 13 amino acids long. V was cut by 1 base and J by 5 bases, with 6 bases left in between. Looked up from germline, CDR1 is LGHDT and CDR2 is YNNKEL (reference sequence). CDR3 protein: CASSQGTDQPQHF. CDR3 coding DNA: TGTGCCAGCAGCCAAGGAACCGATCAGCCCCAGCATTTT.